The T cell receptor (beta chain) described here comes from a study of molecular identifiers for immune sequencing clone quantification. The CDR3 extends over 17 amino acids. Germline CDR1 is DFQATT and CDR2 is SNEGSKA (reference sequence). Trimming cost V 1 base and J 6 bases, with 25 bases left between them. This clonotype was counted only a few times. TCRdb re-derived calls from the PCR reads in MiXCR, one entry per CDR3 protein. Of more than 450,000 distinct CDR3 sequences listed, 25% are singletons. V usage is TRBV20-1 and J usage is TRBJ2-7; the D gene is possibly TRBD2 (6 bases). The sample was naive CD8+ T cells from blood, with Jurkat cell RNA spiked in. Subset given: FACS-sorted CD8+CD4-CCR7+CD45RA+ naive T cells. This clonotype originated in a human donor in good health. Some libraries in this study had Jurkat cell RNA spiked in. The CDR3 bases are TGCAGTGCTAGAGTGGACGGCGGACTAAGCGGGCCCCTCGAGCAGTACTTC. This gives the protein CSARVDGGLSGPLEQYF.